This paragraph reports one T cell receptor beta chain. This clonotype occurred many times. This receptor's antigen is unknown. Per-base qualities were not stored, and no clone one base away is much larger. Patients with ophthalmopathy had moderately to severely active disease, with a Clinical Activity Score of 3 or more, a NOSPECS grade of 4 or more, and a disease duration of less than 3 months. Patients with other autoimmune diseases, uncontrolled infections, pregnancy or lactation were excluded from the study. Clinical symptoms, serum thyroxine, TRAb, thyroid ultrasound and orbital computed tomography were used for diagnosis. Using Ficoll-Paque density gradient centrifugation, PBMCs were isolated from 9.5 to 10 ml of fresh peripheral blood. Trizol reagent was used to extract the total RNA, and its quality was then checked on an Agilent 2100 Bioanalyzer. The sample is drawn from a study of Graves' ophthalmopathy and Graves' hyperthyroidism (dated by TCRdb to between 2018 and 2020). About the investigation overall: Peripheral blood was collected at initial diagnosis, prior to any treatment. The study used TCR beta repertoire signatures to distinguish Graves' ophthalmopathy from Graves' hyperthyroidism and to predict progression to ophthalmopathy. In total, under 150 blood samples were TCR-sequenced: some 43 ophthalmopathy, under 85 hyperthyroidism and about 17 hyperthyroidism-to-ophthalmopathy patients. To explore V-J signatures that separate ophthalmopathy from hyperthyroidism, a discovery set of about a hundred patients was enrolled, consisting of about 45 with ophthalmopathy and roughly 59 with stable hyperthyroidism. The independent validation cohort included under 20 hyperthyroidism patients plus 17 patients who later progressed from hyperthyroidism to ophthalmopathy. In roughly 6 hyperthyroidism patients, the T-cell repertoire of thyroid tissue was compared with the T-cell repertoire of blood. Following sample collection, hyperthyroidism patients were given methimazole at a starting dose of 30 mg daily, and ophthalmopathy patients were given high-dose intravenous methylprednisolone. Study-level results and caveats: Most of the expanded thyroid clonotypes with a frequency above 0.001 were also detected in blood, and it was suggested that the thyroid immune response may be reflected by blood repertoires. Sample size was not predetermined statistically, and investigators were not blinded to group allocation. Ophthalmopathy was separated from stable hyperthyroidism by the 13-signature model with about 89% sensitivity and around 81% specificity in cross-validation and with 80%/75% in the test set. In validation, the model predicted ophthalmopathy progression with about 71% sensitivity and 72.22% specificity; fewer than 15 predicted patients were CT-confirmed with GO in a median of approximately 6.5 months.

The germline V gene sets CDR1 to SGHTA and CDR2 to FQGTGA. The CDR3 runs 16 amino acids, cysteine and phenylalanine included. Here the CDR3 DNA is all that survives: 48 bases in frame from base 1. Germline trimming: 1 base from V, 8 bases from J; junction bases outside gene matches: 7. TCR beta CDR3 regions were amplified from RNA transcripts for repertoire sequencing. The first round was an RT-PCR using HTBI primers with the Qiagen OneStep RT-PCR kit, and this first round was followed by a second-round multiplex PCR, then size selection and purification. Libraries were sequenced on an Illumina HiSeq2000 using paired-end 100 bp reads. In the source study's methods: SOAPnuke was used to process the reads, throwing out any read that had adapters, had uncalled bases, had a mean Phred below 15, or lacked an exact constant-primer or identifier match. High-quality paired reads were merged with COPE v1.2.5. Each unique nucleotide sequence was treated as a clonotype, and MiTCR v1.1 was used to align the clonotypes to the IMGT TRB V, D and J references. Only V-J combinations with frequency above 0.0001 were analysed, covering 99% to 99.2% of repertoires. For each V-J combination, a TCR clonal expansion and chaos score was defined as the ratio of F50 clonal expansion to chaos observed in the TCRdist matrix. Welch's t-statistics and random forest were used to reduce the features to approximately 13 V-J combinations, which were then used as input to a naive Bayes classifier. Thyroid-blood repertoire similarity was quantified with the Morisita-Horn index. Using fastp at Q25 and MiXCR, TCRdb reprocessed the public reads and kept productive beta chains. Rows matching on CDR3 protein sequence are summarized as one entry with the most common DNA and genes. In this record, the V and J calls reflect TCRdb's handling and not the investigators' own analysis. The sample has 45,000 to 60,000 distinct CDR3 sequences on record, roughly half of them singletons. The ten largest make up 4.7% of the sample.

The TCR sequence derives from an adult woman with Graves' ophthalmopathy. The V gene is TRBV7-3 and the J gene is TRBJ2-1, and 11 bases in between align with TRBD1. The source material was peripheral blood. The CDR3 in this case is CASSLIGRTGGDEQFF. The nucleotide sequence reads TGTGCCAGCAGCTTAATCGGCCGGACAGGGGGCGATGAGCAGTTCTTC.